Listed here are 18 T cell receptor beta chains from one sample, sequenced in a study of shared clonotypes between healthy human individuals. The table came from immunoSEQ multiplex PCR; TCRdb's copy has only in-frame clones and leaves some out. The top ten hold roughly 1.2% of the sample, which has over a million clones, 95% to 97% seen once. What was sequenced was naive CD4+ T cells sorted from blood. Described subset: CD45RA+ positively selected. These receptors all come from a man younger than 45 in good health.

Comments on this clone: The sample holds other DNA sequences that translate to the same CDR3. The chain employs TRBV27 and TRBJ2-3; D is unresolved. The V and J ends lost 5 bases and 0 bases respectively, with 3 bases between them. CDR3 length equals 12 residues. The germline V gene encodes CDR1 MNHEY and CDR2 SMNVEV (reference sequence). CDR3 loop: CASSPSTDTQYF. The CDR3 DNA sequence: TGTGCCAGCAGTCCGAGCACAGATACGCAGTATTTT.

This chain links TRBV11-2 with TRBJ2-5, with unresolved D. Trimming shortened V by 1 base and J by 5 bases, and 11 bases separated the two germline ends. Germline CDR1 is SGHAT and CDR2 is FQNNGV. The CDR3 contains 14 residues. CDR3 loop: CASSLGLAVETQYF. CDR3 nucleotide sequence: TGTGCCAGCAGCTTAGGACTGGCGGTGGAGACCCAGTACTTC.

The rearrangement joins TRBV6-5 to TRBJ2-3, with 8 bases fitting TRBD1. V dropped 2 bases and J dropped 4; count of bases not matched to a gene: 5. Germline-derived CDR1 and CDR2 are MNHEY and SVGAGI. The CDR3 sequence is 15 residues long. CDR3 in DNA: TGTGCCAGCAGTTACGGATGGACAGGGTCAGATACGCAGTATTTT. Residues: CASSYGWTGSDTQYF.

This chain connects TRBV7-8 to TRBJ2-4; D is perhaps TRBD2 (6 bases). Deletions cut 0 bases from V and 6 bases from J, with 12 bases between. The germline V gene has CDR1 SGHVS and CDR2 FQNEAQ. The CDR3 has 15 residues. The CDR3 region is CASSLASTRGNIQYF. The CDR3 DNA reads TGTGCCAGCAGCTTAGCGTCCACGCGGGGAAACATTCAGTACTTC.

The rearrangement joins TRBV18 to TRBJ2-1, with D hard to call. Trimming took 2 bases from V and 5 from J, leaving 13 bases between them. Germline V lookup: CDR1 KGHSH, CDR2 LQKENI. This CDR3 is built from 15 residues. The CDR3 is CASSPRATRDNEQFF. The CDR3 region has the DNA TGTGCCAGCTCACCAAGGGCTACCCGGGACAATGAGCAGTTCTTC.

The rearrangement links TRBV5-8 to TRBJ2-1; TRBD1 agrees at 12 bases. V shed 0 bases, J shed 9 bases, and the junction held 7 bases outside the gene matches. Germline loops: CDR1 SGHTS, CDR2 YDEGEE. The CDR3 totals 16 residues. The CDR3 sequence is CASSLVRGTGGGEQFF. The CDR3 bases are TGTGCCAGCAGCTTGGTGAGGGGGACAGGGGGCGGTGAGCAGTTCTTC.

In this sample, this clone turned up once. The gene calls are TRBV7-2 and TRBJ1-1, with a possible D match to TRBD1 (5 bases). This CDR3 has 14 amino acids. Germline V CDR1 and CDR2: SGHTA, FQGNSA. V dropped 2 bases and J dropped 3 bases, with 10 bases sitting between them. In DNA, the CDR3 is TGTGCCAGCAGCTTACGAGGGGCCTACACTGAAGCTTTCTTT. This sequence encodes CASSLRGAYTEAFF.

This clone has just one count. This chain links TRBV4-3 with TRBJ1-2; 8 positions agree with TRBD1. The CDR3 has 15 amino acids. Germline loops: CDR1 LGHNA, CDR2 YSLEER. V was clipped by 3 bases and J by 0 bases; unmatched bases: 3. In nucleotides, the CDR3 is TGCGCCAGCAGCCACCGACAGGGGACTAACTATGGCTACACCTTC. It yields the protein CASSHRQGTNYGYTF.

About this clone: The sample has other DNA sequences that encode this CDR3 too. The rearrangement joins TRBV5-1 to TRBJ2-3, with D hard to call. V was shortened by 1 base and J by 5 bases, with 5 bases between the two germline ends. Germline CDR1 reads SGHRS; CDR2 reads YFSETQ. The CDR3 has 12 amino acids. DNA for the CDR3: TGCGCCAGCAGCTTGACGCGAGATACGCAGTATTTT. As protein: CASSLTRDTQYF. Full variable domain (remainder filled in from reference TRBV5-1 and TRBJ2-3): KAGVTQTPRYLIKTRGQQVTLSCSPISGHRSVSWYQQTPGQGLQFLFEYFSETQRNKGNFPGRFSGRQFSNSRSEMNVSTLELGDSALYLCASSLTRDTQYFGPGTRLTVL.

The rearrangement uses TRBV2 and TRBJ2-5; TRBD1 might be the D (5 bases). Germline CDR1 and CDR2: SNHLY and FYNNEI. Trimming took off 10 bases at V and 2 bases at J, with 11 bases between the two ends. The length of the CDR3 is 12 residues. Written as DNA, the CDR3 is TGTGCCACCCCGGCAGGGCAAGAGACCCAGTACTTC. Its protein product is CATPAGQETQYF.

CDR3 protein: CASSSLFGNSGNTIYF. The CDR3 DNA reads TGTGCCAGCTCGTCTCTTTTCGGGAACTCTGGAAACACCATATATTTT. The chain joins TRBV18 to TRBJ1-3; D call uncertain. Trimming left V 6 bases short and J 0 bases short, with 15 bases between. The V gene's germline CDR1 is KGHSH and CDR2 LQKENI. The CDR3 contains 16 residues.

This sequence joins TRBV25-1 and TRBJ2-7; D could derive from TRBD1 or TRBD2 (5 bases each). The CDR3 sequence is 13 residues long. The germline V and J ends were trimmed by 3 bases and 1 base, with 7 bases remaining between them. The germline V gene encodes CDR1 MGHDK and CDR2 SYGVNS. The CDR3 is CASSDRESYEQYF. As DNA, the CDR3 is TGTGCCAGCAGTGACAGGGAGTCCTACGAGCAGTACTTC.

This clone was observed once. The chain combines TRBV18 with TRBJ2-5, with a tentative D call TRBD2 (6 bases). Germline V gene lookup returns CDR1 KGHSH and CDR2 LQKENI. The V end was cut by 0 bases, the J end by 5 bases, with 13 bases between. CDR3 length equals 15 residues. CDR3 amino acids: CASSPPGLGMETQYF. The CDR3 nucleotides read TGTGCCAGCTCACCACCGGGACTGGGAATGGAGACCCAGTACTTC.

The CDR3 coding sequence is TGTGCCAGCAGCTTAGTTAGGGGGAATGAGCAGTTCTTC. This sequence encodes CASSLVRGNEQFF. The rearrangement links TRBV11-3 to TRBJ2-1, with D perhaps matching TRBD1 (6 bases). The CDR3 runs to 13 residues. Trimming took 1 base from V and 7 from J, leaving 8 bases between them. Looked up from germline, CDR1 is SGHNT and CDR2 is YENEEA.

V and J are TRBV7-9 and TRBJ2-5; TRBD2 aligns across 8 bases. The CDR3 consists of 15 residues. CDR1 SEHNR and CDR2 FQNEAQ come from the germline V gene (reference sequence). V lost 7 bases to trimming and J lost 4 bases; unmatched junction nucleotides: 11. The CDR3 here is CASTTAGGRGETQYF. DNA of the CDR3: TGTGCCAGCACGACCGCGGGGGGCAGGGGAGAGACCCAGTACTTC.

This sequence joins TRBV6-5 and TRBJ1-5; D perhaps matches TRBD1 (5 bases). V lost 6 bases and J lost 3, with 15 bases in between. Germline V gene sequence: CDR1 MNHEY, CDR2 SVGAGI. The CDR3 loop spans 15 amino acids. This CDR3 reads CASRQGLGVNQPQHF. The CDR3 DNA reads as TGTGCCAGCAGGCAAGGGTTGGGGGTCAATCAGCCCCAGCATTTT.

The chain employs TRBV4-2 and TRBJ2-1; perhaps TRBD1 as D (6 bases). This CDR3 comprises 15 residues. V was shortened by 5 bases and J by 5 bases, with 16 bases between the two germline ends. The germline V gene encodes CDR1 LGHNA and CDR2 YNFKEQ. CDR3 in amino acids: CASSSGAGSDNEQFF. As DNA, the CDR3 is TGTGCCAGCAGCTCAGGGGCTGGGAGCGACAATGAGCAGTTCTTC.

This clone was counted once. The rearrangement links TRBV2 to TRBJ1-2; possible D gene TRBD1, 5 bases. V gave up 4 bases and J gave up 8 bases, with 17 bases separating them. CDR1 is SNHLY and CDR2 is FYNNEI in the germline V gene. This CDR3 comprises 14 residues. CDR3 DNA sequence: TGTGCCAGCAGTGTGGTCGGGACGCTCGGCGGCTACACCTTC. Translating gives CASSVVGTLGGYTF.